This T cell receptor (beta chain) emerged from a study of shared clonotypes between healthy human individuals. This clone was detected once. Some clones are missing from TCRdb's copy, which holds only in-frame ones; the method was immunoSEQ multiplex PCR. The sample lists 230,000 or so clones, over 60% occurring once. There are 16 residues in the CDR3. Germline CDR1 WNHNN, CDR2 SYGVQD (reference sequence). J gave up 8 bases and V 3 bases, and 10 bases lay outside the gene matches. A split of CD4+ cells into CD45RA+ naive and CD45RA-negative memory subsets was performed. The V call is TRBV10-1, the J call TRBJ2-1; the match to TRBD2 covers 10 bases. The receptor was isolated from a man aged 30 to 45 in good health. The sample was memory CD4+ T cells sorted from blood. Subset in this sample: CD45RA-negative fraction. CDR3 residues: CASSESSGRALYEQFF. For the CDR3, the DNA is TGCGCCAGCAGTGAATCCAGCGGGAGGGCCCTCTATGAGCAGTTCTTC.